Listed below are T cell receptor beta chains from one sample, sequenced in a study of T-cell memory formation after mild COVID-19. Each CDR3 protein gets one entry after TCRdb re-called the 5' RACE reads with MiXCR. The sample comprises nearly 110,000 distinct CDR3 sequences, 9.5% to 15% of which are singletons, and around 25% rests with the top ten. Material for sequencing was PBMCs or a T cell subset sorted from them (not recorded which). These receptors were collected from an adult woman who had mild COVID-19 (a few samples of this study predate the infection). Cell type and time point are not known. Each CDR3 is given with its conserved first and last residue. The D gene is left open where the match is weak. Clone sizes are given selectively: once, few, many, or a class where the clone is expanded.

TRBV7-9	TRBJ2-7	.	few	CASSHVRDNSYEQYF	TGTGCCAGCAGCCATGTCCGGGACAACTCCTACGAGCAGTACTTC
TRBV7-9	TRBJ1-1	.	few	CASSEARNTEAFF	TGTGCCAGCAGCGAAGCTCGAAACACTGAAGCTTTCTTT
TRBV20-1	TRBJ1-1	.	few	CSARVEINTEAFF	TGCAGTGCTAGAGTGGAAATTAACACTGAAGCTTTCTTT
TRBV10-3	TRBJ1-1	.	.	CAISAAGNTEAFF	TGTGCCATCAGTGCCGCAGGTAACACTGAAGCTTTCTTT
TRBV5-1	TRBJ1-1	.	many	CASSSGTLNTEAFF	TGCGCCAGCAGCTCAGGAACCTTGAACACTGAAGCTTTCTTT
TRBV5-8	TRBJ2-4	TRBD1	few	CASSYWGQGAQDIQYF	TGTGCCAGCAGCTATTGGGGACAGGGGGCGCAGGACATTCAGTACTTC
TRBV7-9	TRBJ1-2	TRBD1	.	CASSLGTGAVSGYTF	TGTGCCAGCAGCTTAGGAACAGGGGCTGTCAGCGGCTACACCTTC
TRBV19	TRBJ1-2	.	.	CASKEFYGYTF	TGTGCCAGTAAAGAGTTCTATGGCTACACCTTC
TRBV7-9	TRBJ2-7	.	.	CASSPQGAGGLYEQYF	TGTGCCAGCAGCCCTCAGGGGGCGGGGGGCCTCTACGAGCAGTACTTC
TRBV7-9	TRBJ2-1	.	many	CASIQVEGEQFF	TGTGCCAGCATCCAAGTCGAGGGGGAGCAGTTCTTC
TRBV3-1	TRBJ2-7	.	.	CASSQEAGSYEQYF	TGTGCCAGCAGCCAAGAGGCGGGGTCCTACGAGCAGTACTTC
TRBV7-6	TRBJ2-1	TRBD2	many	CASSFLAGAREQFF	TGTGCCAGCAGCTTCCTAGCGGGGGCGAGAGAGCAGTTCTTC
TRBV27	TRBJ1-5	TRBD1	.	CASSSGQYSNQPQHF	TGTGCCAGCAGTTCGGGACAGTATAGCAATCAGCCCCAGCATTTT
TRBV6-5	TRBJ1-1	TRBD1	few	CASSYRLAVTGDTEAFF	TGTGCCAGCAGTTATCGACTTGCGGTGACAGGGGACACTGAAGCTTTCTTT
TRBV4-1	TRBJ1-2	TRBD1	few	CASSQDGTGVYGYTF	TGCGCCAGCAGCCAAGACGGGACAGGGGTTTATGGCTACACCTTC
TRBV7-9	TRBJ2-1	TRBD1	.	CASSTRQGTHNEQFF	TGTGCCAGCAGCACTAGACAGGGAACACACAATGAGCAGTTCTTC
TRBV15	TRBJ2-2	.	few	CATSRVPRGNTGELFF	TGTGCCACCAGCAGAGTTCCGAGGGGGAACACCGGGGAGCTGTTTTTT